Listed below are T cell receptor beta chains from one sample, sequenced in a study of long-term antiretroviral therapy in people with HIV. Measured with immunoSEQ multiplex PCR; TCRdb has only the in-frame clones, and not every one. The data show 30,000 to 40,000 clones, over 80% seen once. This specimen was unsorted PBMCs, taken 1 year after starting antiretroviral therapy. The source is a man younger than 35 with HIV. CDR3s include the opening cysteine and the closing phenylalanine or tryptophan. The D gene is left open where the match is weak. Where a row states a size, it is once, few, many or the class of an expanded clone; other rows omit it.

clone size	J gene	V gene	D gene	CDR3 protein	CDR3 DNA
.	TRBJ2-7	TRBV5-1	.	CASSLDLSRVPYEQYF	TGCGCCAGCAGCTTGGACCTTTCGAGGGTCCCCTACGAGCAGTACTTC
.	TRBJ2-7	TRBV14	TRBD1	CASSPRIGTGGLREQYF	TGTGCCAGCAGCCCCCGGATTGGGACAGGGGGCCTCCGCGAGCAGTACTTC
.	TRBJ2-7	TRBV6-6	.	CASSYAQGGEQYF	TGTGCCAGCAGTTACGCTCAGGGAGGCGAGCAGTACTTC
.	TRBJ1-2	TRBV28	TRBD1	CASSLGTETNYGYTF	TGTGCCAGCAGTTTGGGGACAGAAACTAACTATGGCTACACCTTC
once	TRBJ2-5	TRBV14	.	CASSQEDPGRETQYF	TGTGCCAGCAGCCAAGAAGACCCGGGGAGAGAGACCCAGTACTTC
.	TRBJ2-2	TRBV28	.	CASSLARGGELFF	TGTGCCAGCAGCCTTGCCCGGGGCGGGGAGCTGTTTTTT
.	TRBJ2-7	TRBV6-1	TRBD1	CASSGQGYEQYF	TGTGCCAGCAGTGGACAGGGCTACGAGCAGTACTTC
.	TRBJ1-2	TRBV25-1	.	CASSFLGLLYGYTF	TGTGCCAGCAGTTTTCTGGGACTCCTCTATGGCTACACCTTC
.	TRBJ2-7	TRBV7-9	TRBD2	CASSLALTSGTYEQYF	TGTGCCAGCAGCTTAGCTCTGACTAGCGGGACGTACGAGCAGTACTTC
.	TRBJ1-4	TRBV27	.	CASSLNQGSNEKLFF	TGTGCCAGCAGTTTAAACCAGGGCAGTAATGAAAAACTGTTTTTT
.	TRBJ2-3	TRBV7-6	.	CASSLGGASTDTQYF	TGTGCCAGCAGCTTAGGCGGGGCTAGCACAGATACGCAGTATTTT
.	TRBJ1-2	TRBV6-4	TRBD1	CASSEGQGAEYGYTF	TGTGCCAGCAGTGAAGGACAGGGGGCTGAGTATGGCTACACCTTC
.	TRBJ2-1	TRBV19	.	CASSVSGPYNEQFF	TGTGCCAGTAGTGTATCGGGCCCCTACAATGAGCAGTTCTTC
.	TRBJ2-2	TRBV19	.	CASRERDGNTGELFF	TGTGCCAGTAGAGAGAGGGACGGGAACACCGGGGAGCTGTTTTTT
.	TRBJ2-7	TRBV2	.	CASRGELSYEQYF	TGTGCCAGCCGCGGGGAGCTCAGCTACGAGCAGTACTTC
.	TRBJ1-5	TRBV5-1	.	CASSPGHGGNQPQHF	TGCGCCAGCAGCCCAGGCCACGGAGGCAATCAGCCCCAGCATTTT
.	TRBJ2-1	TRBV5-8	.	CASSLSPEQFF	TGTGCCAGCAGCTTGTCCCCTGAGCAGTTCTTC
.	TRBJ1-4	TRBV6-6	TRBD1	CASTDRGLGEKLFF	TGTGCCAGCACCGACAGGGGTCTTGGTGAAAAACTGTTTTTT
once	TRBJ2-1	TRBV7-8	TRBD2	CASSFSPSGGDNEQFF	TGTGCCAGCAGCTTCTCCCCTAGCGGGGGGGACAATGAGCAGTTCTTC
.	TRBJ1-4	TRBV6-8	.	CASSYGGERRGKDEKLFF	TGTGCCAGCAGTTACGGAGGGGAACGGAGAGGTAAGGATGAAAAACTGTTTTTT
.	TRBJ2-7	TRBV7-9	.	CASSPGPSGQYF	TGTGCCAGCAGCCCCGGACCCAGCGGGCAGTACTTC
.	TRBJ2-1	TRBV7-9	.	CASSLDNWASQFF	TGTGCCAGCAGCTTAGATAATTGGGCTTCGCAGTTCTTC
.	TRBJ1-4	TRBV5-6	TRBD1	CASSLNYRGGIEKLFF	TGTGCCAGCAGCCTAAATTACAGGGGTGGTATTGAAAAACTGTTTTTT
.	TRBJ2-7	TRBV27	TRBD1	CASSGDRVLYEQYF	TGTGCCAGCAGCGGGGACAGGGTCCTCTACGAGCAGTACTTC
.	TRBJ2-7	TRBV4-3	TRBD1	CASSQDPSDRGGDEQYF	TGCGCCAGCAGCCAAGATCCCTCGGACAGGGGAGGGGACGAGCAGTACTTC
.	TRBJ1-4	TRBV5-5	TRBD1	CASSLNGQGREKLFF	TGTGCCAGCAGCTTGAATGGACAGGGACGCGAAAAACTGTTTTTT
.	TRBJ2-3	TRBV7-2	TRBD2	CASSLVAGGADTQYF	TGTGCCAGCAGCTTGGTAGCGGGAGGGGCAGATACGCAGTATTTT
.	TRBJ1-2	TRBV27	.	CASSSFSANTNYGYTF	TGTGCCAGCAGTTCGTTCTCAGCCAACACTAACTATGGCTACACCTTC
.	TRBJ1-2	TRBV11-2	.	CASSLATENYGYTF	TGTGCCAGCAGCTTAGCGACCGAGAACTATGGCTACACCTTC
.	TRBJ1-1	TRBV27	TRBD1	CASSYGTANTEAFF	TGTGCCAGCAGTTACGGGACAGCGAACACTGAAGCTTTCTTT